This TCR beta chain was recorded in a study of cytomegalovirus exposure and HLA in healthy donors. Overall study: In an earlier analysis, almost 120 million unique TCR beta sequences were found from some 170 million T cells. Overall study findings and caveats: Published work reported that the classifier diagnosed cytomegalovirus status with high specificity and sensitivity. Across donors, sequencing depth was assumed by presence/absence analyses to be roughly uniform.

This PCR relied on a set of 60 Vbeta primers and 13 Jbeta primers. Generated by immunoSEQ multiplex PCR, the TCRdb table keeps only in-frame clones and is missing some. The table lists approximately 160,000 clones, around 78% of them singletons, with roughly 0.99% in the top ten. As concerns this clone: Its antigen is undetermined.

Trimming stripped 6 bases from V and 4 bases from J, with 13 bases between. Germline V gene sequence: CDR1 PRHDT, CDR2 FYEKMQ (reference sequence). This CDR3 is built from 13 residues. Source material: PBMCs. This chain links TRBV13 with TRBJ2-7; D may be TRBD2 (6 bases). This TCR derives from a woman between 40 and 50 years old in good health and CMV-seronegative. CDR3 amino acids: CASRPGTSYEQYF. CDR3 DNA sequence: TGTGCCAGCAGACCCGGGACTTCTTACGAGCAGTACTTC.